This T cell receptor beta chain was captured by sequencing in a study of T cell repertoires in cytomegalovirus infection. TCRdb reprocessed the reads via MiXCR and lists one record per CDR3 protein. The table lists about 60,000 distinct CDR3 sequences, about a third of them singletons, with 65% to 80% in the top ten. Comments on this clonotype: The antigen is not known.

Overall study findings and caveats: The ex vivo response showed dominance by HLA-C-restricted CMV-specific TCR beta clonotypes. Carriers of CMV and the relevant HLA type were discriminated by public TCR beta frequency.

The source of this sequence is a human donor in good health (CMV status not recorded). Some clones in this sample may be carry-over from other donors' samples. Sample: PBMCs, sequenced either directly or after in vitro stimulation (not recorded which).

CDR3 amino acids: CASSPQGGTHEQYF. DNA of the CDR3: TGTGCCAGCAGCCCTCAGGGAGGGACCCACGAGCAGTACTTC. V and J are TRBV7-2 and TRBJ2-7, with 7 bases that match TRBD2. Losses at the gene ends were 5 bases for V and 5 bases for J; bases not matched to a gene: 9. This CDR3 is 14 amino acids long. Germline CDR1 and CDR2: SGHTA and FQGNSA.